This T cell receptor (beta chain) was sequenced for a study of T cell responses to AZD1222 COVID-19 vaccine. Study at large: Second-dose timings of about 4 or about 12 weeks were pooled.

A word on this clone: Its antigen is unknown.

Regarding the study as a whole: Spike was spanned by vaccine-associated CD4 TCRs, which were dominant at 160-218 and 743-854. In a largely white British group with more females than males, clonal diversity was possibly underestimated. Among spike-specific TCRs, nearly half reportedly target unmutated variant regions.

This table comes from immunoSEQ multiplex PCR, and its TCRdb copy is limited to in-frame clones, with some not included. This table holds over 150,000 clones, roughly 86% found once. The CDR3 totals 13 residues. The V end was cut by 0 bases, the J end by 9 bases, with 6 bases between. The germline gives CDR1 MNHEY, CDR2 SMNVEV (reference sequence). The clonotype comes from an adult in good health. The sequencing here drew on peripheral blood, taken on day 0 of AZD1222 vaccination. J is TRBJ2-6 and V is TRBV27; no clear D. The CDR3 is CASSLSGGNVLTF. Here the CDR3 DNA reads TGTGCCAGCAGTTTATCGGGTGGCAACGTCCTGACTTTC.